The entry below describes one TCR beta chain. This sample is drawn from a study of T cells in Graves' hyperthyroidism and ophthalmopathy. Germline V lookup: CDR1 SGHAT, CDR2 FQNNGV. V dropped 5 bases and J dropped 7; count of bases not matched to a gene: 27. This CDR3 contains 22 residues. Authors of the study amplified TCR beta CDR3 regions from RNA transcripts. When the TCR CDR3 underwent first-round RT-PCR, the HTBI primer set was used. TCRdb analysed the multiplex PCR reads with MiXCR anew, one entry per CDR3 protein. Here the sample spans 450,000 to 600,000 distinct CDR3 sequences, around 15% being singletons.

The sequence derives from a woman between 40 and 50 years old with Graves' hyperthyroidism. V gene TRBV11-2 combines with J gene TRBJ2-1; 12 bases are shared with TRBD2. Material: blood. The CDR3 region has the DNA TGTGCCAGCAGCCCTAGTATCATGATACTAGCGGGAGGTCGTAATATTCTTAATGAGCAGTTCTTC. Protein sequence: CASSPSIMILAGGRNILNEQFF.